The sequence of this TCR beta chain was determined in a study of CD8 T cells in ankylosing spondylitis. This clonotype was detected many times. Germline CDR1 and CDR2: DFQATT and SNEGSKA (reference sequence). The CDR3 consists of 16 residues. J was trimmed by 5 bases and V by 2 bases; bases with no gene match: 8. TCRdb re-analysed the 5' RACE reads in MiXCR, keeping a single row per CDR3 protein. The sample has approximately 220,000 distinct CDR3 sequences, under 30% seen once. Material: blood, either unsorted or a sorted T cell fraction (not recorded which). This sequence was found in a male donor with ankylosing spondylitis or in good health (not recorded which). The genes are TRBV20-1 and TRBJ2-3; TRBD2 aligns across 12 bases. In nucleotides, the CDR3 is TGCAGTGCTAGAACCCAGACTAGCGGGAGAGGAGATACGCAGTATTTT. Protein sequence: CSARTQTSGRGDTQYF.